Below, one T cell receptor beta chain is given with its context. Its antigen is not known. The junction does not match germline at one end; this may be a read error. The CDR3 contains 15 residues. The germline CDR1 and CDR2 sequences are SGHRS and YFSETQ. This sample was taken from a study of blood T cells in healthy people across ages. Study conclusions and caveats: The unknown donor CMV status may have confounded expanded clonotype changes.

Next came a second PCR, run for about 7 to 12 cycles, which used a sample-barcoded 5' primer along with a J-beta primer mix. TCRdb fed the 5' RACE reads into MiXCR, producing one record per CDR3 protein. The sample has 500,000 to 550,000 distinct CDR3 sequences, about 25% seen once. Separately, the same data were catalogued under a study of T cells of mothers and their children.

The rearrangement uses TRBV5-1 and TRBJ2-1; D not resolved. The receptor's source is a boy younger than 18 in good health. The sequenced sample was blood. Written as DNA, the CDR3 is TGCGCCAGCAGCTTGGAAGGGTCCCTCTACGATGAGCAGTTCTTC. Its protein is CASSLEGSLYDEQFF.